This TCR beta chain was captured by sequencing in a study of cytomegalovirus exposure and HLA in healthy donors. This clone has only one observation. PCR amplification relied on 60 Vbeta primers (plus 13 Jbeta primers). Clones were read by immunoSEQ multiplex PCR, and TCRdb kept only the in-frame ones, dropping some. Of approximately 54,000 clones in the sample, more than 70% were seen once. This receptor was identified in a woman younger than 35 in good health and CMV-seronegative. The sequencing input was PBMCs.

CDR3 protein: CASSYPGFTDYEQYF. In DNA, the CDR3 is TGTGCCAGCAGCTATCCAGGGTTTACTGACTACGAGCAGTACTTC. This sequence joins TRBV5-8 and TRBJ2-7; a weak D match, TRBD1 (5 bases). V dropped 3 bases and J dropped 3 bases, with 16 bases sitting between them. The CDR3 is 15 amino acids. CDR1 SGHTS and CDR2 YDEGEE come from the germline V gene.